The 28 T cell receptor beta chains below were found in one sample sequenced in a study of cytomegalovirus exposure and HLA in healthy donors. The PCR used 60 Vbeta and 13 Jbeta primers. The repertoire was sequenced with immunoSEQ multiplex PCR; TCRdb's copy has only in-frame clones and lacks some. The sample has about 99,000 clones, around 76% seen once. The sample was PBMCs. The origin of the receptors is a woman younger than 35 in good health and CMV-seropositive.

CDR3 loop: CATGQGNVADQPQHF. CDR3 nucleotides: TGTGCCACCGGACAGGGGAATGTTGCGGATCAGCCCCAGCATTTT. V usage is TRBV19 and J usage is TRBJ1-5, with 9 bases identical to TRBD1. Unmatched junction bases numbered 12, after V lost 10 bases and J lost 5 bases. Germline V lookup: CDR1 LNHDA, CDR2 SQIVND (reference sequence). The CDR3 is 15 amino acids.

This clone was counted only a few times. This chain links TRBV5-1 with TRBJ2-7; 9 bases align to TRBD2. The CDR3 totals 15 residues. The V gene end was trimmed by 3 bases and the J gene end by 7 bases; junction bases not matched to a gene: 11. Germline lookup yields CDR1 SGHRS and CDR2 YFSETQ. CDR3 in DNA: TGCGCCAGCAGCTCCTCCCTAGCGGGATCGGTAGAGCAGTACTTC. It is translated as CASSSSLAGSVEQYF. Complete variable domain (other parts from reference TRBV5-1 and TRBJ2-7): KAGVTQTPRYLIKTRGQQVTLSCSPISGHRSVSWYQQTPGQGLQFLFEYFSETQRNKGNFPGRFSGRQFSNSRSEMNVSTLELGDSALYLCASSSSLAGSVEQYFGPGTRLTVT.

The gene calls are TRBV6-5 and TRBJ2-7; D perhaps matches TRBD1 (6 bases). From germline, CDR1 is MNHEY and CDR2 SVGAGI. CDR3 size: 14 residues. Trimming left V 6 bases short and J 3 bases short, with 15 bases between. The CDR3 nucleotides read TGTGCCAGCAGCCCAGGGGCGGCCCTCTACGAGCAGTACTTC. This gives the protein CASSPGAALYEQYF.

This clone was found once. J is TRBJ2-3 and V is TRBV6-5; 8 bases align to TRBD2. V lost 2 bases, J lost 4 bases, and 5 bases stayed unmatched. Germline assignment: CDR1 MNHEY and CDR2 SVGAGI. The CDR3 extends over 15 amino acids. The DNA of the CDR3 is TGTGCCAGCAGTTACCAATCGACTAGCGCAGATACGCAGTATTTT. It is translated as CASSYQSTSADTQYF.

The chain combines TRBV9 with TRBJ2-7, with TRBD1 identical over 8 bases. CDR1 and CDR2 (germline): SGDLS, YYNGEE. This CDR3 has 14 residues. After removal of 0 bases from V and 5 bases from J, the junction contained 4 bases not matched to a gene. The CDR3 protein is CASSVGQGANEQYF. The CDR3 DNA sequence: TGTGCCAGCAGCGTAGGGCAGGGGGCAAACGAGCAGTACTTC.

This clone came up a few times. The gene calls are TRBV6-1 and TRBJ2-7; the D is unclear. The V end lost 4 bases, the J end lost 3 bases, and 7 bases lay between the germline ends. The germline V gene has CDR1 MNHNS and CDR2 SASEGT. The CDR3 runs to 12 residues. CDR3 sequence reads: CASSASLYEQYF. CDR3 nucleotide sequence: TGTGCCAGCAGTGCGTCACTCTACGAGCAGTACTTC.

The chain links TRBV5-1 to TRBJ1-5; tentative D call: TRBD1 (5 bases). V lost 0 bases and J lost 7, with 11 bases in between. This CDR3 region has 14 residues. Germline assignment: CDR1 SGHRS and CDR2 YFSETQ. This CDR3 reads CASSLEGIGQPQHF. The CDR3, as DNA: TGCGCCAGCAGCTTGGAGGGGATCGGCCAGCCCCAGCATTTT.

V is TRBV7-2 and J is TRBJ2-3; 10 nucleotides align to TRBD2. The CDR3 is 16 residues long. CDR1 is SGHTA and CDR2 is FQGNSA in the germline V gene. V lost 5 bases and J lost 4; bases outside the gene matches: 9. DNA for the CDR3: TGTGCCAGCAGCCCCGCTAGCGGGAGAGTTTCAGATACGCAGTATTTT. It is translated as CASSPASGRVSDTQYF. Complete variable domain (other parts from reference TRBV7-2 and TRBJ2-3): GAGVSQSPSNKVTEKGKDVELRCDPISGHTALYWYRQSLGQGLEFLIYFQGNSAPDKSGLPSDRFSAERTGGSVSTLTIQRTQQEDSAVYLCASSPASGRVSDTQYFGPGTRLTVL.

V usage is TRBV30 and J usage is TRBJ2-3; 11 bases agree with TRBD2. The junction had 15 bases not matched to a gene; V was cut back by 3 bases and J by 13 bases. The CDR3 runs 15 residues. Germline CDR1 is GTSNPN and CDR2 is SVGIG (reference sequence). The CDR3 here is CAWSGQTLAGGPKYF. The CDR3 DNA reads as TGTGCCTGGAGCGGACAGACTTTAGCGGGAGGGCCGAAGTATTTT.

The V call is TRBV6-5, the J call TRBJ1-1; D remains ambiguous. Trimming removed 0 bases from V and 2 bases from J, with 7 bases in between. The CDR3 sequence is 14 residues long. Germline V gene data show CDR1 as MNHEY and CDR2 as SVGAGI. The CDR3 coding sequence is TGTGCCAGCAGTTACTCGAGTACCAACACTGAAGCTTTCTTT. Its translation: CASSYSSTNTEAFF.

CDR3 nucleotide sequence: TGCGCCAGCAGCCAAGTTGTCCCGGGTCCCCGCTACAATGAGCAGTTCTTC. Protein sequence: CASSQVVPGPRYNEQFF. This chain connects TRBV4-3 to TRBJ2-1, with D unresolved. The V and J ends lost 1 base and 3 bases respectively, with 16 bases between them. The CDR3 is made up of 17 amino acids. Germline V gives CDR1 LGHNA, CDR2 YSLEER.

The count of this clone is one. The V call is TRBV9, the J call TRBJ2-5, with 8 bases aligning to TRBD1. The length of the CDR3 is 14 residues. The J segment lost 4 bases and the V segment lost 3 bases, leaving 5 bases of the junction unmatched. Germline V gives CDR1 SGDLS, CDR2 YYNGEE. The CDR3 spells CASSERTGRETQYF. CDR3 sequence (DNA): TGTGCCAGCAGCGAGCGGACAGGGCGAGAGACCCAGTACTTC. The complete variable domain, with remaining parts taken from reference TRBV9 and TRBJ2-5, reads DSGVTQTPKHLITATGQRVTLRCSPRSGDLSVYWYQQSLDQGLQFLIQYYNGEERAKGNILERFSAQQFPDLHSELNLSSLELGDSALYFCASSERTGRETQYFGPGTRLLVL.

The chain has TRBV19 and TRBJ2-2; TRBD1 is a possible D gene (6 bases). V shed 3 bases and J shed 3 bases, with 20 bases lying between them. CDR1 LNHDA and CDR2 SQIVND come from the germline V gene (reference sequence). This CDR3 is 18 amino acids long. The CDR3 region is CASSIQLITQGYTGELFF. CDR3 sequence (DNA): TGTGCCAGTAGTATCCAACTAATAACACAGGGTTACACCGGGGAGCTGTTTTTT.

The V gene is TRBV4-3, the J gene TRBJ2-5, with D possibly TRBD2 on 5 matching bases. There are 14 residues in the CDR3. Germline loops: CDR1 LGHNA, CDR2 YSLEER. Trimming left V 1 base short and J 7 bases short, with 13 bases between. The CDR3: CASSQAAEGGTQYF. The DNA for the CDR3 is TGCGCCAGCAGCCAAGCCGCCGAGGGTGGGACCCAGTACTTC.

CDR3 in amino acids: CASPHSGNTGELFF. The CDR3 DNA sequence: TGTGCCAGCCCGCATAGCGGAAACACCGGGGAGCTGTTTTTT. The rearrangement joins TRBV7-9 to TRBJ2-2; D possibly corresponds to TRBD2 (6 bases). The CDR3 is 14 amino acids. Trimming stripped 8 bases from V and 2 bases from J, with 12 bases between. The germline V gene has CDR1 SEHNR and CDR2 FQNEAQ (reference sequence).

This clone was seen just once. The chain uses TRBV20-1 and TRBJ2-3, with D uncertain. The CDR3 covers 10 residues. Looked up from germline, CDR1 is DFQATT and CDR2 is SNEGSKA (reference sequence). V lost 4 bases to trimming and J lost 5 bases, with 4 bases between them. CDR3 nucleotide sequence: TGCAGTGCTATCATAGATACGCAGTATTTT. Protein: CSAIIDTQYF.

With regard to this clone: As the CDR3 is not closed by the conserved phenylalanine or tryptophan, this likely results from a read error. It is unclear where the CDR3 begins or ends on the DNA, so no DNA is shown, and the CDR3 is as TCRdb lists it. The CDR3 loop is CASSLPDRD. The chain is built from TRBV5-1 and TRBJ2-7; the tabulated D call, TRBD1, remains unverified against the DNA. Germline V gives CDR1 SGHRS, CDR2 YFSETQ. The CDR3 totals 9 residues, both ends included.

The V and J genes are TRBV6-5 and TRBJ1-5; TRBD1 is a possible D gene (6 bases). Germline-derived CDR1 and CDR2 are MNHEY and SVGAGI. V shed 6 bases and J shed 7 bases, with 19 bases lying between them. This CDR3 comprises 15 residues. The CDR3 DNA reads TGTGCCAGCAGCTTACTCGGGGGGGGCGGGCAGCCCCAGCATTTT. The encoded protein is CASSLLGGGGQPQHF.

The CDR3 coding sequence is TGTGCCAGCAGTGTATCCGGGGTTCCCGGGGAGCTGTTTTTT. Its protein is CASSVSGVPGELFF. The chain uses TRBV2 and TRBJ2-2, with D possibly matching TRBD2 (5 bases). V was clipped by 4 bases and J by 6 bases, with 12 bases between them. This CDR3 is built from 14 residues. CDR1 is SNHLY, CDR2 FYNNEI, per germline.

The chain recombines TRBV2 with TRBJ1-1; D unclear. CDR1 is SNHLY, CDR2 FYNNEI, per germline. V was shortened by 6 bases and J by 6 bases, with 11 bases between the two germline ends. The CDR3 is made up of 12 amino acids. The CDR3 sequence: CASRFPEPEAFF. As DNA, the CDR3 is TGTGCCAGCAGATTCCCGGAGCCTGAAGCTTTCTTT.

The rearrangement uses TRBV27 and TRBJ2-7; 9 nucleotides align to TRBD2. CDR1 and CDR2 (germline): MNHEY, SMNVEV (reference sequence). The length of the CDR3 is 15 residues. V shed 0 bases, J shed 6 bases, and the junction held 6 bases outside the gene matches. CDR3 sequence reads: CASSLSRAGGSEQYF. The CDR3 coding sequence is TGTGCCAGCAGTTTATCGAGAGCGGGGGGAAGCGAGCAGTACTTC.

The chain uses TRBV20-1 and TRBJ2-7; D possibly corresponds to TRBD1 (5 bases). The CDR3 is made up of 11 amino acids. Germline V gene lookup returns CDR1 DFQATT and CDR2 SNEGSKA (reference sequence). The ends were cut back, 5 bases at V and 3 bases at J, with 8 bases in the middle. The CDR3 protein is CSARGHYEQYF. As DNA, the CDR3 is TGCAGTGCTCGTGGACACTACGAGCAGTACTTC.

The chain is built from TRBV6-1 and TRBJ2-7, with 8 bases that match TRBD1. Trimming took 2 bases from V and 3 from J; bases not matched to a gene: 3. There are 14 residues in the CDR3. Germline CDR1 and CDR2: MNHNS and SASEGT. CDR3: CASSELDRGYEQYF. The CDR3 bases are TGTGCCAGCAGTGAACTCGACAGGGGCTACGAGCAGTACTTC.

V is TRBV19 and J is TRBJ2-3; TRBD1 matches at 10 bases. Germline V gives CDR1 LNHDA, CDR2 SQIVND (reference sequence). The length of the CDR3 is 15 residues. Germline trimming cut 7 bases from V and 4 bases from J; bases unmatched to any gene: 8. The CDR3 here is CASTPPGQGSDTQYF. The CDR3 DNA follows: TGTGCCAGTACCCCACCGGGACAGGGGTCAGATACGCAGTATTTT.

This clone has a single count. This rearrangement joins TRBV2 to TRBJ2-7; D unclear. Germline values: CDR1 SNHLY, CDR2 FYNNEI. Between the trimmed V and J ends, which lost 3 bases and 3 bases, there was a span of 3 bases. This CDR3 is built from 11 residues. The CDR3 nucleotides read TGTGCCAGCAGTGACAGCTACGAGCAGTACTTC. It codes for CASSDSYEQYF.

J is TRBJ2-5 and V is TRBV5-1; 7 bases agree with TRBD2. Per germline, CDR1 SGHRS and CDR2 YFSETQ. V shed 1 base, J shed 5 bases, and the junction held 14 bases outside the gene matches. The CDR3 is 17 residues long. CDR3 region: CASSLPLGNLAEETQYF. In DNA form, the CDR3 reads TGCGCCAGCAGCTTGCCGTTGGGGAATCTAGCGGAGGAGACCCAGTACTTC.

The chain uses TRBV6-5 and TRBJ1-6, with TRBD1 as a possible D gene (6 bases). This CDR3 spans 15 amino acids. Germline loops: CDR1 MNHEY, CDR2 SVGAGI. Trimming shortened V by 1 base and J by 9 bases, and 13 bases separated the two germline ends. CDR3 sequence: CASSYFGGRGSPLHF. The CDR3 coding sequence is TGTGCCAGCAGTTACTTCGGGGGGCGCGGTTCACCCCTCCACTTT.

The CDR3 nucleotides read TGTGCCAGCAGTTTATCGCTCGGGATCGGGACAGGGGCTTCTAATTCACCCCTCCACTTT. This encodes CASSLSLGIGTGASNSPLHF. V is TRBV27 and J is TRBJ1-6; 10 bases map to TRBD1. V lost 0 bases to trimming and J lost 6 bases; unmatched junction nucleotides: 14. The CDR3 consists of 20 residues. CDR1 and CDR2 from the germline V gene are MNHEY and SMNVEV (reference sequence).